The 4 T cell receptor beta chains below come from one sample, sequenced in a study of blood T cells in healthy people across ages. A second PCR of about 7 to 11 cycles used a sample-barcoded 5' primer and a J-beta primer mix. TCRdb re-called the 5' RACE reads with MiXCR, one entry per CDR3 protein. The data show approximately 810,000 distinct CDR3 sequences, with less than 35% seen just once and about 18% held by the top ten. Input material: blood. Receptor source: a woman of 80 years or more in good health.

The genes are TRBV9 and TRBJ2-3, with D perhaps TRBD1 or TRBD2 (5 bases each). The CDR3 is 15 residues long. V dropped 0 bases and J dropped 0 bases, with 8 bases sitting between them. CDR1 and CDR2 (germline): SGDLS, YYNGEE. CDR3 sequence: CASSVVGASTDTQYF. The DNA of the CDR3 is TGTGCCAGCAGCGTAGTCGGGGCTAGCACAGATACGCAGTATTTT.

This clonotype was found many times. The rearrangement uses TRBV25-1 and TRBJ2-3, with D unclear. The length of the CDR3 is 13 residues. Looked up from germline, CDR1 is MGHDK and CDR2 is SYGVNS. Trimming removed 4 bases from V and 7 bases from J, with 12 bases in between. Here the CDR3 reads CASSADPKNTQYF. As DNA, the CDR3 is TGTGCCAGCAGTGCCGATCCTAAGAATACGCAGTATTTT.

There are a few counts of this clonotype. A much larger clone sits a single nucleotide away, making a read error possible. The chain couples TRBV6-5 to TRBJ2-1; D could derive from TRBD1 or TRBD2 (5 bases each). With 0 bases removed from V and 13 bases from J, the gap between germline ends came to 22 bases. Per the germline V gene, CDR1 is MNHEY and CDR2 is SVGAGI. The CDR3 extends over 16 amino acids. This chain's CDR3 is CASSYSGTLPIETQFF. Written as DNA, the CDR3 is TGTGCCAGCAGTTACTCCGGGACCCTGCCTATAGAGACCCAGTTCTTC.

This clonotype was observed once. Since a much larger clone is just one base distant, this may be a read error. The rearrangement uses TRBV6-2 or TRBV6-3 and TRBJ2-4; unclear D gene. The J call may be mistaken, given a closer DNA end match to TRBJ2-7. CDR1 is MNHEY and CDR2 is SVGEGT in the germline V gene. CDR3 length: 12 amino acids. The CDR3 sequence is CASSRPVYEQYF. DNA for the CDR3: TGTGCCAGCAGTCGACCTGTCTACGAGCAGTACTTC.